This entry lists 25 T cell receptor beta chains sequenced from one sample in a study of a mutant IDH1 vaccine in newly diagnosed glioma. Time point noted: baseline, week 1 (first vaccination visit). Treatment meaning: pre-vaccination baseline after standard-of-care therapy. Produced via immunoSEQ multiplex PCR; TCRdb's table is partial and in-frame only. This table holds under 90,000 clones, 75% to 85% found once. The sequencing used PBMCs, collected from a glioma patient treated with radiotherapy, temozolomide or both. These TCRs come from a man between 50 and 59 years old with glioma.

This clone turned up a few times. The chain uses TRBV19 and TRBJ1-2; 7 bases agree with TRBD1. V shed 6 bases and J 8 bases; nucleotides not matched to a gene: 6. The germline gives CDR1 LNHDA, CDR2 SQIVND (reference sequence). The CDR3 consists of 12 residues. The CDR3 nucleotides read TGTGCCAGTAGGGGGGACAGAGGCGGCTACACCTTC. Encoded protein: CASRGDRGGYTF.

V is TRBV18 and J is TRBJ1-2; D not resolved. Deletions cut 3 bases from V and 8 bases from J, with 13 bases between. The CDR3 sequence is 13 residues long. CDR1 is KGHSH and CDR2 is LQKENI in the germline V gene. The CDR3 nucleotides are TGTGCCAGCTCACCCATTGAATCAGACGGCTACACCTTC. Amino acid sequence: CASSPIESDGYTF. Combining the CDR3 with reference TRBV18 and TRBJ1-2 gives the whole variable domain NAGVMQNPRHLVRRRGQEARLRCSPMKGHSHVYWYRQLPEEGLKFMVYLQKENIIDESGMPKERFSAEFPKEGPSILRIQQVVRGDSAAYFCASSPIESDGYTFGSGTRLTVV.

This clone turned up a few times. This chain links TRBV7-2 with TRBJ1-1; the match to TRBD1 covers 10 bases. CDR1 SGHTA and CDR2 FQGNSA come from the germline V gene. Losses at the gene ends were 5 bases for V and 8 bases for J; bases not matched to a gene: 8. The CDR3 has 14 amino acids. Here the CDR3 reads CASSPARDRGEAFF. The CDR3 bases are TGTGCCAGCAGCCCGGCACGGGACAGGGGAGAAGCTTTCTTT.

This rearrangement joins TRBV7-2 to TRBJ2-1, with 7 bases aligning to TRBD2. The CDR3 covers 15 residues. V shed 1 base, J shed 3 bases, and the junction held 3 bases outside the gene matches. Looked up from germline, CDR1 is SGHTA and CDR2 is FQGNSA. The DNA of the CDR3 is TGTGCCAGCAGCTTAGGGGGGGGATACTACAATGAGCAGTTCTTC. This encodes CASSLGGGYYNEQFF.

This clone has only a few counts. This sequence joins TRBV2 and TRBJ1-3; weak D call: TRBD1 (5 bases). Germline V gene lookup returns CDR1 SNHLY and CDR2 FYNNEI. This CDR3 spans 16 amino acids. V was shortened by 5 bases and J by 4 bases, with 18 bases between the two germline ends. This chain's CDR3 is CASSPLQGRFGNTIYF. CDR3 DNA sequence: TGTGCCAGCAGTCCTCTCCAGGGTCGATTCGGAAACACCATATATTTT. Filled out from reference TRBV2 and TRBJ1-3, the complete variable domain reads EPEVTQTPSHQVTQMGQEVILRCVPISNHLYFYWYRQILGQKVEFLVSFYNNEISEKSEIFDDQFSVERPDGSNFTLKIRSTKLEDSAMYFCASSPLQGRFGNTIYFGEGSWLTVV.

This chain connects TRBV7-2 to TRBJ2-3; D perhaps matches TRBD1 (5 bases). Germline CDR1 is SGHTA and CDR2 is FQGNSA. CDR3 length equals 15 residues. The ends were cut back, 0 bases at V and 4 bases at J, with 11 bases in the middle. The CDR3 nucleotides are TGTGCCAGCAGCTTAGCGAAGGGGTTTCCAGATACGCAGTATTTT. Translating gives CASSLAKGFPDTQYF.

The chain recombines TRBV10-3 with TRBJ1-5, with D perhaps matching TRBD1 (5 bases). The germline V gene has CDR1 ENHRY and CDR2 SYGVKD. Trimming removed 10 bases from V and 5 bases from J, with 15 bases in between. The CDR3 is 13 residues long. CDR3 in DNA: TGTGCCAGCTCAGGGAATAGGGATCAGCCCCAGCATTTT. Amino acids: CASSGNRDQPQHF.

The CDR3 sequence is CASSLGAAGLDIQYF. DNA of the CDR3: TGTGCCAGCAGCTTAGGGGCAGCCGGACTTGACATTCAGTACTTC. The rearrangement links TRBV7-9 to TRBJ2-4; weak D call: TRBD2 (5 bases). Per the germline V gene, CDR1 is SEHNR and CDR2 is FQNEAQ (reference sequence). V was trimmed by 1 base and J by 8 bases, leaving 15 bases between them. The CDR3 contains 15 residues.

The J gene is TRBJ2-2, the V gene TRBV29-1, with TRBD2 matching 8 bases. The CDR3 length is 15 residues. V gave up 4 bases and J gave up 2 bases; unmatched junction bases: 6. CDR1 and CDR2 from the germline V gene are SQVTM and ANQGSEA. The CDR3 region has the DNA TGCAGCGTTGTAGCGGGACCTCTCAACACCGGGGAGCTGTTTTTT. Translating gives CSVVAGPLNTGELFF.

This rearrangement joins TRBV28 to TRBJ2-7, with 9 bases that match TRBD1. Germline V gives CDR1 MDHEN, CDR2 SYDVKM. V gave up 4 bases and J gave up 0 bases; unmatched junction bases: 4. The CDR3 extends over 15 amino acids. This CDR3 is CASSSQGANSYEQYF. The CDR3 region has the DNA TGTGCCAGCAGTTCACAGGGGGCGAACTCCTACGAGCAGTACTTC.

The V call is TRBV27, the J call TRBJ2-7, with a weak D call TRBD2 (5 bases). Germline values: CDR1 MNHEY, CDR2 SMNVEV (reference sequence). V gave up 10 bases and J gave up 2 bases, with 18 bases separating them. The CDR3 runs to 14 residues. The CDR3 region has the DNA TGTGCCACCTCCCCGAGCGGAGTTCCCTACGAGCAGTACTTC. The encoded protein is CATSPSGVPYEQYF.

The chain combines TRBV15 with TRBJ2-1; the D is unclear. This CDR3 has 11 amino acids. Germline V lookup: CDR1 LNHNV, CDR2 YYDKDF (reference sequence). Trimming pared 3 bases from V and 10 bases from J, leaving 7 bases between. CDR3 coding DNA: TGTGCCACCAGCAGCCAAGGAGAGCAGTTCTTC. It encodes CATSSQGEQFF.

This chain uses TRBV11-2 with TRBJ2-7; D not certain. CDR3 length: 9 residues. Germline lookup yields CDR1 SGHAT and CDR2 FQNNGV. Trimming removed 3 bases from V and 6 bases from J, with 0 bases in between. CDR3 DNA sequence: TGTGCCAGCAGCTTCGAGCAGTACTTC. Protein: CASSFEQYF.

There are a few counts of this clone. V usage is TRBV19 and J usage is TRBJ1-5, with D perhaps TRBD1 (6 bases). The CDR3 totals 15 residues. V dropped 3 bases and J dropped 7 bases, with 16 bases sitting between them. The germline gives CDR1 LNHDA, CDR2 SQIVND (reference sequence). The CDR3 region is CASSIQQGSRQPQHF. The DNA of the CDR3 is TGTGCCAGTAGTATCCAACAGGGTAGTCGACAGCCCCAGCATTTT.

The J gene is TRBJ2-5, the V gene TRBV5-1; perhaps D is TRBD1 or TRBD2 (5 bases each). Germline CDR1 reads SGHRS; CDR2 reads YFSETQ. This CDR3 is 15 amino acids long. The ends were cut back, 0 bases at V and 5 bases at J, with 14 bases in the middle. CDR3 sequence: CASSLGGTLQETQYF. The DNA for the CDR3 is TGCGCCAGCAGCTTGGGAGGGACCCTCCAGGAGACCCAGTACTTC.

In its sample, this clone was seen a few times. This rearrangement joins TRBV18 to TRBJ1-1, with D possibly being TRBD1 (5 bases). The ends were cut back, 4 bases at V and 11 bases at J, with 11 bases in the middle. This CDR3 contains 11 residues. The germline V gene encodes CDR1 KGHSH and CDR2 LQKENI. The CDR3 reads CASSQGRGAFF. In DNA form, the CDR3 reads TGTGCCAGCTCACAGGGGAGAGGGGCTTTCTTT.

There are a few counts of this clone. This chain uses TRBV7-9 with TRBJ2-1; TRBD1 matches at 9 bases. CDR1 and CDR2 from the germline V gene are SEHNR and FQNEAQ (reference sequence). J was trimmed by 7 bases and V by 1 base; bases with no gene match: 5. The CDR3 runs 15 residues. The CDR3 DNA follows: TGTGCCAGCAGCTTAGGGACAGGGGTTTGGAATGAGCAGTTCTTC. It is translated as CASSLGTGVWNEQFF.

The genes are TRBV29-1 and TRBJ1-1; a possible D gene is TRBD1 (5 bases). The V end was cut by 4 bases, the J end by 0 bases, with 9 bases between. Germline CDR1 and CDR2: SQVTM and ANQGSEA. The CDR3 is 13 amino acids. In nucleotides, the CDR3 is TGCAGCGTTGGACAGAGACTGAACACTGAAGCTTTCTTT. Protein sequence: CSVGQRLNTEAFF.

This rearrangement joins TRBV30 to TRBJ1-2, with 7 bases lining up with TRBD1. CDR1 and CDR2 (germline): GTSNPN, SVGIG (reference sequence). This CDR3 has 14 residues. The junction had 9 bases not matched to a gene; V was cut back by 4 bases and J by 4 bases. In DNA, the CDR3 is TGTGCCTGGACCGAAGGACAGGCGCGCTATGGCTACACCTTC. Its protein is CAWTEGQARYGYTF.

This clone was detected a few times. V usage is TRBV30 and J usage is TRBJ1-1, with D possibly being TRBD1 (6 bases). CDR1 GTSNPN and CDR2 SVGIG come from the germline V gene (reference sequence). This CDR3 contains 13 residues. The CDR3 spells CAYQDRTNTEAFF. CDR3 nucleotides: TGTGCGTACCAAGACAGGACGAACACTGAAGCTTTCTTT.

This clone was seen more than once but under ten times. The CDR3 loop reads CASSLGAPRERGYTF. CDR3 coding DNA: TGTGCCAGCAGCCTGGGGGCCCCTAGAGAAAGAGGCTACACCTTC. The rearrangement links TRBV6-1 to TRBJ1-2, with D possibly being TRBD1 (6 bases). Germline assignment: CDR1 MNHNS and CDR2 SASEGT. Trimming pared 6 bases from V and 8 bases from J, leaving 22 bases between. CDR3 length: 15 amino acids.

The chain combines TRBV19 with TRBJ1-2; TRBD1 agrees at 9 bases. V was pared by 4 bases and J by 8 bases, with 8 bases of the junction left unmatched. The CDR3 length is 14 residues. The germline V gene encodes CDR1 LNHDA and CDR2 SQIVND (reference sequence). Here the CDR3 DNA reads TGTGCCAGTAGTACGGGACAGGGTATTCACGGCTACACCTTC. Protein product: CASSTGQGIHGYTF.

The CDR3 sequence is CASRYTDTQYF. For the CDR3, the DNA is TGTGCCAGCAGATACACAGATACGCAGTATTTT. The chain links TRBV6-1 to TRBJ2-3, with D unclear. The CDR3 runs 11 residues. With 6 bases removed from V and 2 bases from J, the gap between germline ends came to 3 bases. Germline V CDR1 and CDR2: MNHNS, SASEGT.

The chain joins TRBV29-1 to TRBJ1-2; D unclear. This CDR3 is built from 13 residues. Germline loops: CDR1 SQVTM, CDR2 ANQGSEA. Between the trimmed V and J ends, which lost 2 bases and 4 bases, there was a span of 11 bases. CDR3 in amino acids: CSVEHGSGYGYTF. CDR3 DNA: TGCAGCGTTGAACACGGGTCTGGCTATGGCTACACCTTC.

The chain has TRBV2 and TRBJ2-2; 7 nucleotides match TRBD2. The CDR3 has 18 residues. Looked up from germline, CDR1 is SNHLY and CDR2 is FYNNEI. Trimming removed 1 base from V and 8 bases from J; junction bases left unmatched: 16. CDR3 in DNA: TGTGCCAGCAGTGAAGGGGAGGGTCGTCTTAGCCGCCCGGGGGAGCTGTTTTTT. Protein sequence: CASSEGEGRLSRPGELFF.